A selection of T cell receptor beta chains follows, all from one sample in a study of T cells in Graves' hyperthyroidism and ophthalmopathy. A single record per CDR3 protein comes from TCRdb applying MiXCR to the multiplex PCR reads. The sample contains 250,000 or so distinct CDR3 sequences, 13% to 15% of which appear only once. The specimen was blood. The receptors were gathered from a woman in her 50s with Graves' hyperthyroidism that later progressed to Graves' ophthalmopathy. Both conserved end residues are part of each CDR3. Each record gives: D gene, clone size, J gene, V gene, CDR3 protein, CDR3 DNA. The D gene is left open where the match is weak. Clone size is given for some rows only: seen once, a few or many times, or a class if the clone is expanded.

>NA|NA|TRBJ1-1|TRBV28
CASSLKGGLVSFF
TGTGCCAGCAGTTTAAAAGGGGGTTTGGTATCTTTCTTT
>TRBD1|few|TRBJ1-2|TRBV15
CATSREGRGTGYTF
TGTGCCACCAGCAGAGAGGGCAGGGGGACTGGCTACACCTTC
>TRBD2|NA|TRBJ2-1|TRBV20-1
CSARGLAGDSNEQFF
TGCAGTGCTAGGGGACTAGCGGGAGATTCCAATGAGCAGTTCTTC
>NA|few|TRBJ1-5|TRBV6-1
CASSLDGFGNQPQHF
TGTGCCAGCAGCCTCGACGGGTTCGGCAATCAGCCCCAGCATTTT
>TRBD2|many|TRBJ2-1|TRBV15
CATSAGTSGIQGYNEQFF
TGTGCCACCAGCGCCGGGACTAGCGGGATTCAGGGCTACAATGAGCAGTTCTTC
>NA|many|TRBJ2-7|TRBV5-1
CASSPDGYYEQYF
TGCGCCAGCAGCCCGGACGGATACTACGAGCAGTACTTC
>TRBD2|many|TRBJ2-3|TRBV6-1
CASSEWREPRTDTQYF
TGTGCCAGCAGTGAGTGGCGGGAGCCTCGGACAGATACGCAGTATTTT
>NA|many|TRBJ2-1|TRBV24-1
CATSDAPDFGSSSQFF
TGTGCCACCAGTGATGCCCCGGATTTCGGGTCAAGTAGCCAGTTCTTC
>NA|many|TRBJ2-1|TRBV30
CAWSPWAVYNEQFF
TGTGCCTGGAGCCCTTGGGCGGTCTACAATGAGCAGTTCTTC
>NA|NA|TRBJ2-4|TRBV13
CASSSRRGLAKNIQYF
TGTGCCAGCAGCTCCCGCCGGGGGCTAGCCAAAAACATTCAGTACTTC
>NA|NA|TRBJ2-7|TRBV30
CASENLKGFYEQYF
TGTGCCAGCGAGAATTTAAAGGGCTTTTACGAGCAGTACTTC
>NA|many|TRBJ2-7|TRBV12-3/TRBV12-4
CASSRGQGGWTYEQYF
TGTGCCAGCAGCCGTGGACAGGGAGGGTGGACCTACGAGCAGTACTTC
>TRBD2|many|TRBJ2-7|TRBV3-1
CASSPSGTPPEQYF
TGTGCCAGCAGCCCTAGCGGGACCCCCCCCGAGCAGTACTTC
>NA|few|TRBJ1-4|TRBV7-8
CASSSFLANEKLFF
TGTGCCAGCAGCTCCTTTCTGGCTAATGAAAAACTGTTTTTT
>TRBD1|many|TRBJ2-1|TRBV5-8
CASSRPGQGYYEQFF
TGTGCCAGCAGCCGGCCGGGACAGGGTTATTATGAGCAGTTCTTC
>TRBD1|many|TRBJ1-5|TRBV28
CASSHDRGPNQPQHF
TGTGCCAGCAGTCATGACAGGGGGCCCAATCAGCCCCAGCATTTT
>TRBD2|many|TRBJ2-1|TRBV6-1
CASSEAGGFGEQFF
TGTGCCAGCAGTGAAGCGGGAGGGTTTGGTGAGCAGTTCTTC
>NA|many|TRBJ2-7|TRBV2
CASSEEEEQYF
TGTGCCAGCAGTGAAGAGGAGGAGCAGTACTTC